These T cell receptor beta chains were read from a single sample in a study of T-cell memory formation after mild COVID-19. One entry per CDR3 protein results from TCRdb running MiXCR on the 5' RACE reads. The sample includes about 430,000 distinct CDR3 sequences, 20% to 25% seen only once; the top ten take 8.8%. The source material was PBMCs or a T cell subset sorted from them (not recorded which). The receptors stem from an adult woman who had mild COVID-19 (a few samples of this study predate the infection). Cell type and time point are not known. Each CDR3 is given with its conserved first and last residue. Clone size is stated in some rows and not others, as once, few, many or a class when expanded.

cdr3_aa v_call clone_size
CSARDRGLMNTEAFF TRBV20-1 NA
CSARRQGSEKLFF TRBV20-1 NA
CATSDFEGGETQYF TRBV24-1 NA
CASSLLPLGTDTQYF TRBV7-2 few
CASSPPSVYEQYF TRBV11-2 NA
CASSLWASGGAGNNEQFF TRBV27 once
CASRGTGNTIYF TRBV28 NA
CASNQGREYPQHF TRBV6-1 NA
CASSLRGSETQYF TRBV7-6 NA
CASSPGTSGGAFETQYF TRBV11-2 NA
CASSYRGNEQFF TRBV7-2 few
CASSLFGGARTDTQYF TRBV5-1 few
CASSEGASGIVGAQYF TRBV2 NA
CASRADRGGNQPQHF TRBV27 NA
CAITGTSGRALVNEQFF TRBV10-3 NA
CASSFRQGGTGELFF TRBV5-1 many
CASSRKQARDNEQFF TRBV11-3 NA
CASSRGSVYEQYF TRBV14 NA
CASSAQTALYGYTF TRBV4-2 NA
CATSAISGTGETQYF TRBV24-1 NA
CASSPTRDQPQHF TRBV7-2 NA
CASSWSGAGANVLTF TRBV5-1 NA
CASYGSFKGEQYF TRBV2 few
CSASRDILSYGYTF TRBV20-1 few
CASSTPGTGAWNTEAFF TRBV19 few
CASSVVETSGSGEQFF TRBV9 NA
CATHWGQQIYEQYF TRBV24-1 NA
CASSLNTGTAGNTIYF TRBV6-5 few
CASSQNVNTEAFF TRBV3-1 NA
CSVAQGRAQPQHF TRBV29-1 few
CASSLGLAGGPGTGELFF TRBV5-1 NA
CASSFEGHNTEAFF TRBV5-1 NA
CSARLPFGYQETQYF TRBV20-1 NA
CASSLGRDAEAFF TRBV5-1 NA
CASVSGSGPQHF TRBV12-3/TRBV12-4 NA
CASSTPYLHETQYF TRBV12-3/TRBV12-4 NA
CSAQPGQLNEKLFF TRBV20-1 few
CAITGTGGDEQYF TRBV10-3 NA
CASSYSTGGGNEQFF TRBV6-2/TRBV6-3 once
CASSPTGALNTEAFF TRBV5-1 few
CASSGELGGGLDTQYF TRBV9 few
CASSSHIGSGTRSSYEQYF TRBV12-3/TRBV12-4 few
CASRRRTSGANVLTF TRBV21-1 NA
CASSKMGTEAFF TRBV6-2/TRBV6-3 few
CASSVYLGEQFF TRBV4-3 few
CASSLIPGEGGELFF TRBV7-8 few
CSASGGAIGELFF TRBV20-1 few
CSASDRRETQYF TRBV20-1 few
CASSWFEVVRQPQHF TRBV28 few
CATSVVNEQFF TRBV24-1 NA
CASYKGEDTQYF TRBV2 few
CASSHTGLAGQETQYF TRBV4-1 NA
CASSLAGKFTGELFF TRBV5-1 NA
CASSQGASSSEQYF TRBV3-1 NA